The present entry profiles one T cell receptor beta chain with its context. The clone's antigen remains unknown. Within one base of it there is no much larger clone, and no base qualities were kept. Including cysteine and phenylalanine, the CDR3 has 15 amino acids. CDR3 DNA is the only sequence kept; it has 45 bases, read in frame from the first base. The germline V gene encodes CDR1 SGDLS and CDR2 YYNGEE. Trimming removed 4 bases from V and 6 bases from J; the gene matches leave 9 bases unexplained. The sample comes from a study of blood T cell repertoires in COVID-19 (dated by TCRdb to 2018 to 2020). Turning to the overall study: Samples covering the acute and convalescent phases of COVID-19 were provided by collaborators in the United States, Italy and Spain. The repertoires were made available in a free public database intended to serve as a resource for research on the immune response to SARS-CoV-2. HLA class I and class II types, where available, came from metadata supplied by the sample provider rather than from assay-based typing. The samples were drawn from two sources: the first 160 participants of the ongoing ImmuneRACE study, and approximately 1,300 subjects contributed by 6 global collaborators. The material from the prospective study consisted of cDNA or gDNA derived from T cells, B-cell-depleted T cells, or PBMCs. The sample metadata nearly always contained a de-identified subject ID, COVID-19 status, age in years and sex. The dataset comprised deeply sampled blood TCRbeta repertoires from subjects exposed to, actively infected with, or recovered from COVID-19.

In the prospective study, participants were about 18 to 95 years old, resided in approximately 22 geographic areas of the United States, and were enrolled through a virtual design. Cohort assignment in the prospective study relied on participant-reported clinical history from a screening survey and a study questionnaire. ImmuneRACE Cohort 3 recovered participants were defined by two consecutive negative NP/OP PCR tests, healthcare professional clearance, or symptom resolution. In the prospective study, mobile phlebotomists collected whole blood, serum and a nasopharyngeal or oropharyngeal swab from each participant. Over an approximately two-month period, participants in the prospective study had the option of providing additional blood draws and questionnaires. Blood samples from the prospective study were shipped frozen or at room temperature prior to DNA extraction. TCRbeta CDR3 regions were amplified from genomic DNA using the immunoSEQ Assay, a bias-controlled multiplex PCR. Per the source publication's procedure: The number of nucleated cells in each sample was estimated from the amplification of reference gene primers within the assay. To quantify the absolute abundance of each unique TCRbeta CDR3 rearrangement, sequence reads were collapsed and filtered. For each sample, productive Simpson clonality was calculated by taking the square root of Simpson's diversity index across productive rearrangements. Not all clones reach the TCRdb copy of this immuneACCESS table, which keeps in-frame sequences only. Checked studies attribute under half of the gap to unresolved V genes and leave the rest unexplained. D and trimming were read from the DNA, whereas the V and J calls and clone size are those reported in that table. The sample contains roughly 290,000 clones, approximately 90% of them found a single time. In total, the top ten clones hold roughly 6.3% of the sample.

On the study overall, not on this receptor specifically: How much clinical and demographic metadata was included differed by source and by participant, and the metadata was provided uncurated.

What was sequenced was PBMCs or T cells enriched from blood (not recorded which). The TCR originated in a woman in her forties who had recovered from COVID-19. The sequence links TRBV9 to TRBJ2-3, with TRBD1 identical over 9 junction bases. The DNA is TGTGCCAGCAGCCCCCGAGGGACAGGGCTGGATACGCAGTATTTT. Translated, this gives CASSPRGTGLDTQYF.